The 21 T cell receptor beta chains given below trace back to one sample, sequenced in a study of blood T cell repertoires in COVID-19. The protocol was immunoSEQ multiplex PCR, while the TCRdb copy is restricted to in-frame clones and leaves out a portion. The sample lists 70,000 or so clones, around 83% occurring once. Sequencing input: peripheral blood. These receptor sequences come from a woman between 55 and 75 years old with acute or convalescent COVID-19.

The chain has TRBV5-1 and TRBJ1-2; D unresolved. CDR3 length: 14 residues. V gave up 5 bases and J gave up 4 bases, with 15 bases separating them. Germline V gene data show CDR1 as SGHRS and CDR2 as YFSETQ. The CDR3 region has the DNA TGCGCCAGCAGTCGGAGAGCCGGGTCCTATGGCTACACCTTC. This encodes CASSRRAGSYGYTF.

The gene calls are TRBV2 and TRBJ1-1; the D gene is possibly TRBD1 (6 bases). V lost 2 bases, J lost 1 base, and 8 bases lay in between. This CDR3 spans 14 amino acids. The germline V gene encodes CDR1 SNHLY and CDR2 FYNNEI. CDR3 loop: CASSEWTENTEAFF. DNA for the CDR3: TGTGCCAGCAGTGAATGGACAGAGAACACTGAAGCTTTCTTT.

J is TRBJ2-1 and V is TRBV6-4; 14 bases align to TRBD2. The junction had 4 bases not matched to a gene; V was cut back by 4 bases and J by 8 bases. The CDR3 is 15 residues long. CDR1 is MRHNA and CDR2 is SNTAGT in the germline V gene. The CDR3 coding sequence is TGTGCCAGCAGTGTGACTAGCGGGGGGGCCGATGAGCAGTTCTTC. This sequence encodes CASSVTSGGADEQFF.

The CDR3 coding sequence is TGTGCCAGCAGCCCCAGCGGGCATTACACAGATACGCAGTATTTT. It yields the protein CASSPSGHYTDTQYF. The V gene is TRBV6-5, the J gene TRBJ2-3, with D possibly TRBD2 on 6 matching bases. The CDR3 sequence is 15 residues long. Trimming took 6 bases from V and 2 from J, leaving 15 bases between them. The germline V gene encodes CDR1 MNHEY and CDR2 SVGAGI.

This chain joins TRBV11-2 and TRBJ2-7, with unresolved D. In germline, CDR1 is SGHAT, CDR2 FQNNGV. The V gene lost 1 base and the J gene lost 2 bases, with 9 bases spanning the gap. This CDR3 has 14 residues. The DNA for the CDR3 is TGTGCCAGCAGCTTAGTTGCTGGCACCTACGAGCAGTACTTC. This codes for CASSLVAGTYEQYF. Full variable domain (missing parts from reference TRBV11-2 and TRBJ2-7): EAGVAQSPRYKIIEKRQSVAFWCNPISGHATLYWYQQILGQGPKLLIQFQNNGVVDDSQLPKDRFSAERLKGVDSTLKIQPAKLEDSAVYLCASSLVAGTYEQYFGPGTRLTVT.

The genes are TRBV30 and TRBJ1-2; maybe TRBD1 (5 bases). V lost 5 bases and J lost 6, with 13 bases in between. The CDR3 runs to 12 residues. The V gene's germline CDR1 is GTSNPN and CDR2 SVGIG (reference sequence). CDR3 DNA sequence: TGTGCCTGGTATTCCAGGGCGGATGGCTACACCTTC. Its protein product is CAWYSRADGYTF.

In nucleotides, the CDR3 is TGTGCCAGCAGCCCCTCCAGCGGGCAATACGAGCAGTACTTC. Protein: CASSPSSGQYEQYF. V usage is TRBV14 and J usage is TRBJ2-7, with D possibly matching TRBD2 (6 bases). This CDR3 is 14 amino acids long. Trimming took off 4 bases at V and 4 bases at J, with 14 bases between the two ends. Germline CDR1 SGHDN, CDR2 FVKESK. Full variable domain (outside the CDR3, taken from reference TRBV14 and TRBJ2-7): EAGVTQFPSHSVIEKGQTVTLRCDPISGHDNLYWYRRVMGKEIKFLLHFVKESKQDESGMPNNRFLAERTGGTYSTLKVQPAELEDSGVYFCASSPSSGQYEQYFGPGTRLTVT.

The rearrangement uses TRBV4-1 and TRBJ1-3; D is undetermined. The V gene lost 4 bases and the J gene lost 0 bases, with 25 bases spanning the gap. CDR3 length equals 20 residues. Germline loops: CDR1 MGHRA, CDR2 YSYEKL. CDR3 sequence: CASSPRRTASTGGSGNTIYF. CDR3 coding DNA: TGCGCCAGCAGCCCACGTAGGACTGCCAGTACTGGAGGCTCTGGAAACACCATATATTTT.

V gene TRBV6-4 combines with J gene TRBJ2-1, with TRBD2 matching 10 bases. Germline V lookup: CDR1 MRHNA, CDR2 SNTAGT. V dropped 3 bases and J dropped 2; count of bases not matched to a gene: 4. The CDR3 has 16 amino acids. In DNA form, the CDR3 reads TGTGCCAGCAGTGAATTAGCGGGGGGAACCTACAATGAGCAGTTCTTC. It specifies CASSELAGGTYNEQFF.

The chain uses TRBV29-1 and TRBJ1-1; possible D gene TRBD1, 6 bases. Germline lookup yields CDR1 SQVTM and CDR2 ANQGSEA. This CDR3 region has 13 residues. With 0 bases removed from V and 4 bases from J, the gap between germline ends came to 9 bases. CDR3 residues: CSVEDSRGTEAFF. CDR3 DNA: TGCAGCGTTGAAGATTCCAGGGGCACTGAAGCTTTCTTT.

This clone was seen many times. This sequence joins TRBV11-2 and TRBJ1-2; tentatively, D is TRBD1 (6 bases). The CDR3 is 15 amino acids. Germline values: CDR1 SGHAT, CDR2 FQNNGV. Trimming shortened V by 1 base and J by 0 bases, and 9 bases separated the two germline ends. The CDR3, as DNA: TGTGCCAGCAGCTTAGTCGGACAGACTAACTATGGCTACACCTTC. This gives the protein CASSLVGQTNYGYTF.

The chain recombines TRBV11-2 with TRBJ1-2; 7 bases are a match to TRBD1. CDR1 SGHAT and CDR2 FQNNGV come from the germline V gene. This CDR3 comprises 13 residues. J was trimmed by 7 bases and V by 8 bases; bases with no gene match: 10. CDR3 sequence: CASSRGGYGGYTF. In DNA form, the CDR3 reads TGTGCCAGCTCCCGAGGGGGCTATGGTGGCTACACCTTC. Drawing the rest from reference TRBV11-2 and TRBJ1-2, the complete variable domain is EAGVAQSPRYKIIEKRQSVAFWCNPISGHATLYWYQQILGQGPKLLIQFQNNGVVDDSQLPKDRFSAERLKGVDSTLKIQPAKLEDSAVYLCASSRGGYGGYTFGSGTRLTVV.

This clone was observed a few times. J is TRBJ1-6 and V is TRBV5-6; D uncertain. CDR1 is SGHDT and CDR2 is YYEEEE in the germline V gene. Between the trimmed V and J ends, which lost 4 bases and 5 bases, there was a span of 16 bases. The CDR3 extends over 16 amino acids. The CDR3 coding sequence is TGTGCCAGCAGCCCGATTCCAGGCTTCGATAATTCACCCCTCCACTTT. Translation: CASSPIPGFDNSPLHF.

This clone was observed a single time. The V gene is TRBV21-1, the J gene TRBJ1-3; the DNA was not used to check the table's D call, TRBD1. TRBV21-1 represents a pseudogene. CDR3 length equals 18 residues. The CDR3 protein is CAIFWSRDRSIWENTIYF. The CDR3 DNA follows: TGTGCCATCTTCTGGTCCCGGGACAGGAGTATTTGGGAAAACACCATATATTTT.

The rearrangement uses TRBV6-5 and TRBJ1-2; 7 nucleotides line up with TRBD1. CDR3 length: 13 amino acids. V gave up 6 bases and J gave up 2 bases; unmatched junction bases: 3. Germline assignment: CDR1 MNHEY and CDR2 SVGAGI. CDR3 sequence: CASRRRGNYGYTF. CDR3 DNA sequence: TGTGCCAGCAGACGCAGGGGGAACTATGGCTACACCTTC.

The V and J genes are TRBV5-1 and TRBJ1-2; 7 positions match TRBD1. V shed 4 bases, J shed 4 bases, and the junction held 10 bases outside the gene matches. The CDR3 totals 15 residues. The germline CDR1 and CDR2 sequences are SGHRS and YFSETQ. The CDR3 nucleotides read TGCGCCAGCAGCCCGGGAGGGACAGCGATCTATGGCTACACCTTC. The encoded protein is CASSPGGTAIYGYTF.

The chain couples TRBV24-1 to TRBJ1-1; 7 nucleotides align to TRBD1. The V segment lost 3 bases and the J segment 2 bases; nucleotides outside the gene matches: 2. Germline values: CDR1 KGHDR, CDR2 SFDVKD. The CDR3 runs to 14 residues. The CDR3 here is CATSDKGGNTEAFF. CDR3 nucleotides: TGTGCCACCAGTGATAAAGGGGGCAACACTGAAGCTTTCTTT.

Turning to this clone: This specimen includes other DNA sequences encoding the same CDR3. V is TRBV3-1 (or the pseudogene TRBV3-2) and J is TRBJ2-3; 8 bases agree with TRBD2. V shed 6 bases and J 0 bases; nucleotides not matched to a gene: 5. The CDR3 loop spans 15 amino acids. Germline V CDR1 and CDR2: LGHDT, YNNKEL (reference sequence). CDR3 bases: TGTGCCAGCAGGGCGGGGGGCATAAGCACAGATACGCAGTATTTT. It specifies CASRAGGISTDTQYF.

The V gene is TRBV2, the J gene TRBJ2-3; 7 nucleotides line up with TRBD1. This CDR3 region has 16 residues. J was trimmed by 2 bases and V by 7 bases; bases with no gene match: 12. Germline CDR1 reads SNHLY; CDR2 reads FYNNEI. CDR3 loop: CASTLQGRRNTDTQYF. The DNA of the CDR3 is TGTGCCAGCACCCTACAGGGGCGGAGGAACACAGATACGCAGTATTTT.

This sequence joins TRBV15 and TRBJ2-5; 7 positions agree with TRBD1. Germline trimming cut 1 base from V and 5 bases from J; bases unmatched to any gene: 4. The CDR3 runs to 14 residues. From germline, CDR1 is LNHNV and CDR2 YYDKDF (reference sequence). CDR3 amino acids: CATSRADRAETQYF. CDR3 in DNA: TGTGCCACCAGCAGAGCTGACAGGGCGGAGACCCAGTACTTC.

This chain links TRBV7-3 with TRBJ1-2, with TRBD1 identical over 7 bases. Germline V gives CDR1 SGHTA, CDR2 FQGTGA. V gave up 5 bases and J gave up 4 bases; unmatched junction bases: 4. The CDR3 spans 13 residues. The CDR3 DNA reads as TGTGCCAGCAGCCCGGGACAGCCCTATGGCTACACCTTC. This sequence encodes CASSPGQPYGYTF.